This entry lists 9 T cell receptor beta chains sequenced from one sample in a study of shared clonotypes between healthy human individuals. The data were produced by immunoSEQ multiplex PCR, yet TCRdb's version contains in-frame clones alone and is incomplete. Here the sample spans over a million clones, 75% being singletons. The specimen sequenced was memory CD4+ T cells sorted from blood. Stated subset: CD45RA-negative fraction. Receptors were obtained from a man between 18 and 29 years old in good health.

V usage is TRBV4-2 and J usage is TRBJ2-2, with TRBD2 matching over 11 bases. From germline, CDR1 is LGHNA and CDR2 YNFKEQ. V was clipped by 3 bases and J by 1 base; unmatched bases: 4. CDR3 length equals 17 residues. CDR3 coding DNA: TGTGCCAGCAGCCAGTCCGGACTAGCGGGGAACACCGGGGAGCTGTTTTTT. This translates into CASSQSGLAGNTGELFF.

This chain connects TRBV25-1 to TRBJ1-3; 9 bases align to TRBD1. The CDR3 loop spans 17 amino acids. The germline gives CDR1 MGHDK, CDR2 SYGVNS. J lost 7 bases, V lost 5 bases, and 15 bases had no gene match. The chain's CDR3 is CASSPSVDRGRLNTIYF. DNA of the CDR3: TGTGCCAGCAGTCCCTCTGTGGACAGGGGCCGGCTGAACACCATATATTTT.

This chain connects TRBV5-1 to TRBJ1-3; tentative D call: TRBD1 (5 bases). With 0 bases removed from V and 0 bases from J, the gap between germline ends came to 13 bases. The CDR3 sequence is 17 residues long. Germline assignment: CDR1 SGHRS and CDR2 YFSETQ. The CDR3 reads CASSLEGTAISGNTIYF. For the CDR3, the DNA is TGCGCCAGCAGCTTGGAAGGGACGGCAATCTCTGGAAACACCATATATTTT.

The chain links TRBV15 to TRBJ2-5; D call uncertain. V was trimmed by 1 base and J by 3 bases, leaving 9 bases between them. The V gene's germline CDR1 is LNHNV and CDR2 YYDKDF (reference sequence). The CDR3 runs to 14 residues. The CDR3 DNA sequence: TGTGCCACCAGCAGAGTTCCATTCAAAGAGACCCAGTACTTC. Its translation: CATSRVPFKETQYF.

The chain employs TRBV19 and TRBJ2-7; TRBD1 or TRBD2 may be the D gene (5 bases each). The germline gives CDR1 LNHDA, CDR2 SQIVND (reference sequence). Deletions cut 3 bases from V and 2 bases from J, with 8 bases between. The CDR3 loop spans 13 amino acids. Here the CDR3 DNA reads TGTGCCAGTAGTATCACGGGACCCTACGAGCAGTACTTC. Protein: CASSITGPYEQYF. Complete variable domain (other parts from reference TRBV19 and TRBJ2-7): DGGITQSPKYLFRKEGQNVTLSCEQNLNHDAMYWYRQDPGQGLRLIYYSQIVNDFQKGDIAEGYSVSREKKESFPLTVTSAQKNPTAFYLCASSITGPYEQYFGPGTRLTVT.

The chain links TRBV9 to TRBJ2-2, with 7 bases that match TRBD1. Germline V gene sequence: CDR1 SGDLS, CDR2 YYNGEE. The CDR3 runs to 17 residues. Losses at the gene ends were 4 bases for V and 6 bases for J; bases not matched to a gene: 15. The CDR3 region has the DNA TGTGCCAGCAGCCCTAACCCGACAGGGCTAAAAGCCGGGGAGCTGTTTTTT. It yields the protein CASSPNPTGLKAGELFF.

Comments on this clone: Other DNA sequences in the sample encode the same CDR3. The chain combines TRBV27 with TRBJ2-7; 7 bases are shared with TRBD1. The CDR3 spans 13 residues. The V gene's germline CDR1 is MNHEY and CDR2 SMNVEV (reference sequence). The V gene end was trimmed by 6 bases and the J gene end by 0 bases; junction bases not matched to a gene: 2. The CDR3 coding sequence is TGTGCCAGCAGACGGGACAGCTCCTACGAGCAGTACTTC. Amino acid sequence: CASRRDSSYEQYF.

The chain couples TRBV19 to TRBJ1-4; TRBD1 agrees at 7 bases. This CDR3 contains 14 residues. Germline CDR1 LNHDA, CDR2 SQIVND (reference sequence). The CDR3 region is CAAGQITTNEKLFF. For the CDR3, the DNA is TGTGCAGCGGGACAGATAACAACTAATGAAAAACTGTTTTTT.

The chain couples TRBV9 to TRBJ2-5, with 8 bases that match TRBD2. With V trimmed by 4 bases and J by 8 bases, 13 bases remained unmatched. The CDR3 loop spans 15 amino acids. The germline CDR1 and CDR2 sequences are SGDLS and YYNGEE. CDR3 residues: CASSPQWAGGNTQYF. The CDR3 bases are TGTGCCAGCAGCCCCCAGTGGGCGGGGGGTAATACCCAGTACTTC.